This is a list of T cell receptor beta chains from one sample in a study of resident and recirculating memory T cells in vitiligo. The data were produced by immunoSEQ multiplex PCR, yet TCRdb's version contains in-frame clones alone and is incomplete. Of 70,000 to 95,000 clones in the sample, 92% were seen once. The source material was blood. These receptors originate from a male donor with vitiligo. Each CDR3 is given with its conserved first and last residue. Each record gives: D gene, J gene, clone size, V gene, CDR3 DNA, CDR3 protein. D genes are given only for firm matches. Clone size is not always given. Where it is, it says once, few, many or a class for expanded clones.

D gene: -
J gene: TRBJ1-3
clone size: -
V gene: TRBV7-9
CDR3 DNA: TGTGCCAGCAGCCTCGCGAGCTCTGGAAACACCATATATTTT
CDR3 protein: CASSLASSGNTIYF

D gene: TRBD2
J gene: TRBJ2-7
clone size: -
V gene: TRBV15
CDR3 DNA: TGTGCCACCAGCACAACTAGCGGGAGGTTCTACGAGCAGTACTTC
CDR3 protein: CATSTTSGRFYEQYF

D gene: -
J gene: TRBJ2-4
clone size: -
V gene: TRBV7-2
CDR3 DNA: TGTGCCAGCAGCTTAGTCTCGGGGAGAGGGGGGGGAAACATTCAGTACTTC
CDR3 protein: CASSLVSGRGGGNIQYF

D gene: TRBD2
J gene: TRBJ2-5
clone size: -
V gene: TRBV7-2
CDR3 DNA: TGTGCCAGCAGCTTAGAAGGGAGGGAGAGGGAGACCCAGTACTTC
CDR3 protein: CASSLEGRERETQYF

D gene: -
J gene: TRBJ1-4
clone size: -
V gene: TRBV5-1
CDR3 DNA: TGCGCCAGCAAGCGGTTCCCCCCTCTCGGAACTAATGAAAAACTGTTTTTT
CDR3 protein: CASKRFPPLGTNEKLFF

D gene: -
J gene: TRBJ1-1
clone size: -
V gene: TRBV9
CDR3 DNA: TGTGCCAGCAGCGTGAACTTGAACACTGAAGCTTTCTTT
CDR3 protein: CASSVNLNTEAFF

D gene: -
J gene: TRBJ2-5
clone size: -
V gene: TRBV12-5
CDR3 DNA: TGTGCTAGTGGTTTGGGGGCCCAAGAGACCCAGTACTTC
CDR3 protein: CASGLGAQETQYF

D gene: -
J gene: TRBJ1-3
clone size: -
V gene: TRBV5-4
CDR3 DNA: TGTGCCAGCAGCTTGGACGGGAATCTCTCTGGAAACACCATATATTTT
CDR3 protein: CASSLDGNLSGNTIYF

D gene: -
J gene: TRBJ2-7
clone size: -
V gene: TRBV27
CDR3 DNA: TGTGCCAGCAGTTTGTTGGGGGGGCGAGCCCACGAGCAGTACTTC
CDR3 protein: CASSLLGGRAHEQYF

D gene: TRBD1
J gene: TRBJ2-5
clone size: -
V gene: TRBV7-9
CDR3 DNA: TGTGCCAGCAGCGCCCGGGACAGCCCCCCGGAGACCCAGTACTTC
CDR3 protein: CASSARDSPPETQYF

D gene: TRBD1
J gene: TRBJ1-1
clone size: few
V gene: TRBV18
CDR3 DNA: TGTGCCAGCTCACCGGTTTTAGGACAGGGATCCCTCCGGGGAGCTTTCTTT
CDR3 protein: CASSPVLGQGSLRGAFF

D gene: TRBD1
J gene: TRBJ1-2
clone size: -
V gene: TRBV4-3
CDR3 DNA: TGCGCCAGCAGCCCCTCTTCGACAGGGGCCTATGGCTACACCTTC
CDR3 protein: CASSPSSTGAYGYTF

D gene: -
J gene: TRBJ2-3
clone size: -
V gene: TRBV7-8
CDR3 DNA: TGTGCCAGCAGCTTTTACGGAGGGGCAGTACGTACGCAGTATTTT
CDR3 protein: CASSFYGGAVRTQYF

D gene: TRBD1
J gene: TRBJ2-7
clone size: -
V gene: TRBV5-4
CDR3 DNA: TGTGCCAGCAGCTTCCAGGGGGATTCCTACGAGCAGTACTTC
CDR3 protein: CASSFQGDSYEQYF

D gene: -
J gene: TRBJ2-3
clone size: -
V gene: TRBV5-1
CDR3 DNA: TGCGCCAGCAGCTCCTTGTCCGGAGCAGATACGCAGTATTTT
CDR3 protein: CASSSLSGADTQYF

D gene: -
J gene: TRBJ1-5
clone size: -
V gene: TRBV9
CDR3 DNA: TGTGCCAGCAGCGTAGACGGGGATGAATTCAGCAATCAGCCCCAGCATTTT
CDR3 protein: CASSVDGDEFSNQPQHF

D gene: -
J gene: TRBJ2-1
clone size: -
V gene: TRBV7-3
CDR3 DNA: TGTGCCAGCAGCTTAGCGGCGGAATCCTACAATGAGCAGTTCTTC
CDR3 protein: CASSLAAESYNEQFF

D gene: TRBD2
J gene: TRBJ2-1
clone size: -
V gene: TRBV28
CDR3 DNA: TGTGCCAGCAGTCGCGGGACTAGCGAGACCAATGAGCAGTTCTTC
CDR3 protein: CASSRGTSETNEQFF

D gene: TRBD1
J gene: TRBJ1-5
clone size: -
V gene: TRBV5-6
CDR3 DNA: TGTGCCAGCAGCCGCGTGACAGGGGGAAGTCAGCCCCAGCATTTT
CDR3 protein: CASSRVTGGSQPQHF

D gene: -
J gene: TRBJ2-7
clone size: -
V gene: TRBV5-4
CDR3 DNA: TGTGCCAGCAGCTTAGACAGCTCATCGGTAGGGCTGTACTTC
CDR3 protein: CASSLDSSSVGLYF

D gene: -
J gene: TRBJ2-1
clone size: -
V gene: TRBV19
CDR3 DNA: TGTGCCAGTAGACCAGGGGGACTAGACTACAATGAGCAGTTCTTC
CDR3 protein: CASRPGGLDYNEQFF

D gene: TRBD1
J gene: TRBJ2-7
clone size: -
V gene: TRBV23-1
CDR3 DNA: TGCGCCAGCAGTCGCACCGGGACAGGGTTGTACGAGCAGTACTTC
CDR3 protein: CASSRTGTGLYEQYF

D gene: -
J gene: TRBJ1-1
clone size: -
V gene: TRBV9
CDR3 DNA: TGTGCCAGCAGCGTGGGGGGATGGACTGAAGCTTTCTTT
CDR3 protein: CASSVGGWTEAFF

D gene: TRBD2
J gene: TRBJ2-5
clone size: -
V gene: TRBV7-8
CDR3 DNA: TGTGCCAGCAGCCCCTACCTACTAGCGGGAGTGTTTGAGGATGAAGAAGAGACCCAGTACTTC
CDR3 protein: CASSPYLLAGVFEDEEETQYF

D gene: TRBD2
J gene: TRBJ2-3
clone size: -
V gene: TRBV7-8
CDR3 DNA: TGTGCCAGCAGCCCCTCACTAGCGGGGTACACAGATACGCAGTATTTT
CDR3 protein: CASSPSLAGYTDTQYF

D gene: -
J gene: TRBJ2-1
clone size: -
V gene: TRBV10-1
CDR3 DNA: TGCGCCAGCAGTGAGTCGTCGGGACTCAGCTACAATGAGCAGTTCTTC
CDR3 protein: CASSESSGLSYNEQFF

D gene: TRBD1
J gene: TRBJ2-1
clone size: -
V gene: TRBV5-1
CDR3 DNA: TGCGCCAGCAGCTTGGGGGGGACAGGGCGCGTCAATGAGCAGTTCTTC
CDR3 protein: CASSLGGTGRVNEQFF

D gene: -
J gene: TRBJ2-1
clone size: -
V gene: TRBV30
CDR3 DNA: TGTGCCTGGAAGATAAGACAGTCTTACAATGAGCAGTTCTTC
CDR3 protein: CAWKIRQSYNEQFF

D gene: -
J gene: TRBJ2-2
clone size: -
V gene: TRBV6-5
CDR3 DNA: TGTGCCAGCAGTTACTCGGAGATTGCCGGGGAGCTGTTTTTT
CDR3 protein: CASSYSEIAGELFF

D gene: -
J gene: TRBJ1-6
clone size: -
V gene: TRBV2
CDR3 DNA: TGTGCCAGCAGTGTGGGGGGGAATTCACCCCTCCACTTT
CDR3 protein: CASSVGGNSPLHF

D gene: -
J gene: TRBJ2-7
clone size: -
V gene: TRBV11-3
CDR3 DNA: TGTGCCAGCAGCTCCCTTTTGTCCTACGAGCAGTACTTC
CDR3 protein: CASSSLLSYEQYF

D gene: -
J gene: TRBJ1-1
clone size: -
V gene: TRBV6-5
CDR3 DNA: TGTGCCAGCAGTGCCCAGTCTAACACTGAAGCTTTCTTT
CDR3 protein: CASSAQSNTEAFF

D gene: TRBD2
J gene: TRBJ2-5
clone size: -
V gene: TRBV5-1
CDR3 DNA: TGCGCCAGCAGCTTCTCCGGGACTAGCGGGCGAGAGACCCAGTACTTC
CDR3 protein: CASSFSGTSGRETQYF

D gene: -
J gene: TRBJ2-1
clone size: -
V gene: TRBV5-1
CDR3 DNA: TGCGCCAGCAGCTTCGAGGCACGAGAGCAGTTCTTC
CDR3 protein: CASSFEAREQFF

D gene: TRBD1
J gene: TRBJ1-2
clone size: -
V gene: TRBV2
CDR3 DNA: TGTGCCAGCAGTGTAGGACAGGCGGCTGCAATTTCTGGGGTTAACTATGGCTACACCTTC
CDR3 protein: CASSVGQAAAISGVNYGYTF

D gene: -
J gene: TRBJ2-3
clone size: -
V gene: TRBV5-1
CDR3 DNA: TGCGCCAGCAGCGGGGGACTTCCCACAGATACGCAGTATTTT
CDR3 protein: CASSGGLPTDTQYF

D gene: TRBD2
J gene: TRBJ2-1
clone size: -
V gene: TRBV18
CDR3 DNA: TGTGCCAGCTCTCAGTTTAGCGGGAGCACCTACAATGAGCAGTTCTTC
CDR3 protein: CASSQFSGSTYNEQFF

D gene: TRBD1
J gene: TRBJ2-1
clone size: few
V gene: TRBV10-1
CDR3 DNA: TGCGCCAGCAGTGAGTCTCCGGGACAGGACGAGCAGTTCTTC
CDR3 protein: CASSESPGQDEQFF

D gene: -
J gene: TRBJ2-7
clone size: -
V gene: TRBV30
CDR3 DNA: TGTGCCTGGAGGGGCCCCGAGGGCTACGAGCAGTACTTC
CDR3 protein: CAWRGPEGYEQYF

D gene: TRBD2
J gene: TRBJ2-4
clone size: -
V gene: TRBV4-2
CDR3 DNA: TGTGCCAGCAGCCAAGAACTGGGACTAGCCAGAAACATTCAGTACTTC
CDR3 protein: CASSQELGLARNIQYF

D gene: -
J gene: TRBJ2-1
clone size: many
V gene: TRBV2
CDR3 DNA: TGTGCCAGCAGTCCTACGCAGGCGGGGTACAATGAGCAGTTCTTC
CDR3 protein: CASSPTQAGYNEQFF

D gene: -
J gene: TRBJ2-7
clone size: -
V gene: TRBV9
CDR3 DNA: TGTGCCAGCAGCCAACGGACTCCCCTCCCGTGCGAGCAGTACTTC
CDR3 protein: CASSQRTPLPCEQYF

D gene: -
J gene: TRBJ1-5
clone size: -
V gene: TRBV27
CDR3 DNA: TGTGCCAGCTCTTTTTTTAGCAATCAGCCCCAGCATTTT
CDR3 protein: CASSFFSNQPQHF

D gene: TRBD2
J gene: TRBJ2-3
clone size: once
V gene: TRBV7-2
CDR3 DNA: TGTGCCAGCAGGGGAGGGAACACAGATACGCAGTATTTT
CDR3 protein: CASRGGNTDTQYF

D gene: -
J gene: TRBJ2-3
clone size: -
V gene: TRBV5-1
CDR3 DNA: TGCGCCAGCAGCTTGGGAGGCATCTCGGGCACAGATACGCAGTATTTT
CDR3 protein: CASSLGGISGTDTQYF

D gene: -
J gene: TRBJ2-6
clone size: -
V gene: TRBV10-3
CDR3 DNA: TGTGCCATCAGCTTAGCTGGGGCCAACGTCCTGACTTTC
CDR3 protein: CAISLAGANVLTF

D gene: -
J gene: TRBJ1-1
clone size: -
V gene: TRBV5-1
CDR3 DNA: TGCGCCAGCAGCTTAGCCGGTAATGAAGCTTTCTTT
CDR3 protein: CASSLAGNEAFF

D gene: TRBD1
J gene: TRBJ2-3
clone size: -
V gene: TRBV28
CDR3 DNA: TGTGCCAGCAGTTGGGACAGTCCTAGCACAGATACGCAGTATTTT
CDR3 protein: CASSWDSPSTDTQYF

D gene: -
J gene: TRBJ1-5
clone size: once
V gene: TRBV28
CDR3 DNA: TGTGCCAGCGACCCCACCGGGGGTAGCAATCAGCCCCAGCATTTT
CDR3 protein: CASDPTGGSNQPQHF

D gene: -
J gene: TRBJ2-3
clone size: -
V gene: TRBV4-1
CDR3 DNA: TGCGCCAGCAGCCAGTTCGGGGAGTTAAGCACAGATACGCAGTATTTT
CDR3 protein: CASSQFGELSTDTQYF

D gene: TRBD2
J gene: TRBJ2-7
clone size: once
V gene: TRBV2
CDR3 DNA: TGTGCCAGCAGTGGCGGGACTAGCGGTTTCTACGAGCAGTACTTC
CDR3 protein: CASSGGTSGFYEQYF

D gene: -
J gene: TRBJ1-1
clone size: -
V gene: TRBV5-1
CDR3 DNA: TGCGCCAGCAGCACACAGGATACGAGGACTGAAGCTTTCTTT
CDR3 protein: CASSTQDTRTEAFF

D gene: -
J gene: TRBJ1-4
clone size: -
V gene: TRBV4-1
CDR3 DNA: TGCGCCAGCAGCCTCGCCGGGGAAAAACTGTTTTTT
CDR3 protein: CASSLAGEKLFF

D gene: -
J gene: TRBJ2-7
clone size: -
V gene: TRBV7-8
CDR3 DNA: TGTGCCAGCAGTCCCGGGGCTAGCGTTAACGAGCAGTACTTC
CDR3 protein: CASSPGASVNEQYF